This T cell receptor (beta chain) was sequenced for a study of T cells in Graves' hyperthyroidism and ophthalmopathy. A lack of ophthalmopathy progression within 18 months defined stable Graves' hyperthyroidism. About 10 ml fresh peripheral blood yielded the PBMCs. Whole-study results and caveats: Among clonotypes expanded in thyroid above 0.001, most were also found in blood.

TCR beta CDR3 region amplification was performed from RNA transcripts. Carried out on the TCR CDR3, a first-round RT-PCR used the HTBI primer set. Each CDR3 protein is one row after TCRdb ran MiXCR on the multiplex PCR reads. The sample contains under 350,000 distinct CDR3 sequences, approximately 13% of which appear only once. In its sample, this clonotype was seen a few times. The antigen remains unidentified. Input material: blood. This TCR was sampled from a woman in her forties with Graves' hyperthyroidism.

CDR3: CASSTGPFRSTGELFF. The CDR3 nucleotides read TGTGCCAGCAGCACAGGACCGTTCCGGAGCACCGGGGAGCTGTTTTTT. The chain has TRBV7-9 and TRBJ2-2; D possibly corresponds to TRBD1 (5 bases). V was shortened by 5 bases and J by 4 bases, with 17 bases between the two germline ends. Germline CDR1 and CDR2: SEHNR and FQNEAQ (reference sequence). This CDR3 spans 16 amino acids.